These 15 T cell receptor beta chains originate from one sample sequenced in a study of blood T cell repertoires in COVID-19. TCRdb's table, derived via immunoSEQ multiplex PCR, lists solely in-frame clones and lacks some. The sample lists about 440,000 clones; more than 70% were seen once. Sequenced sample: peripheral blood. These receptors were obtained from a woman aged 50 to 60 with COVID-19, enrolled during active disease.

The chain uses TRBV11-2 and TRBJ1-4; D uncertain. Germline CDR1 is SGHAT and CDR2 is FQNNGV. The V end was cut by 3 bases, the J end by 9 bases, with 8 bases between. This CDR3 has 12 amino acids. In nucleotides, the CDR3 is TGTGCCAGCAGCTTTGATTACAAAAAACTGTTTTTT. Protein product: CASSFDYKKLFF.

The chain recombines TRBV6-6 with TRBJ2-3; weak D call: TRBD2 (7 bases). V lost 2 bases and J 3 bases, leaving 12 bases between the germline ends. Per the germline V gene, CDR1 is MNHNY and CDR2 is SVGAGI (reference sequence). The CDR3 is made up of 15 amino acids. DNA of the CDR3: TGTGCCAGCAGTTACGCGGGGGCCCCGACAGATACGCAGTATTTT. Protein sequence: CASSYAGAPTDTQYF.

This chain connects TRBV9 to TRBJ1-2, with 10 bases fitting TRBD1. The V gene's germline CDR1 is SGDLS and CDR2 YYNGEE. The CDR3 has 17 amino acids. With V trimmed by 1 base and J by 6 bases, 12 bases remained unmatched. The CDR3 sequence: CASSVTPDRGFGNGYTF. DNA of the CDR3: TGTGCCAGCAGCGTAACCCCGGACAGGGGGTTCGGCAATGGCTACACCTTC.

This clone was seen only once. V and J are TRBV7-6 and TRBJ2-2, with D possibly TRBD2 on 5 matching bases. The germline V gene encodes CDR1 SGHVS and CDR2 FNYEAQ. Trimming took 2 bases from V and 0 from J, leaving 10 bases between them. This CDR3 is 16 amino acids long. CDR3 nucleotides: TGTGCCAGCAGCTTAATGGCGGACTCGAACACCGGGGAGCTGTTTTTT. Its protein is CASSLMADSNTGELFF.

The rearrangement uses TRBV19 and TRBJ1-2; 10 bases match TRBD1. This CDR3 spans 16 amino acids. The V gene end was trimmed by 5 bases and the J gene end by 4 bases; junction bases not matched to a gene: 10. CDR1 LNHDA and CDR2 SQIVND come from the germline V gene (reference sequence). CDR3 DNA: TGTGCCAGTAGTCCCCGGAGGACAGGGGGTGGCTATGGCTACACCTTC. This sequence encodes CASSPRRTGGGYGYTF.

The CDR3 region is CASSDFGTVGNEQFF. In DNA, the CDR3 is TGTGCCAGCAGTGACTTTGGGACAGTGGGGAATGAGCAGTTCTTC. The genes are TRBV6-4 and TRBJ2-1; 7 bases fit TRBD1. The germline V gene encodes CDR1 MRHNA and CDR2 SNTAGT. The CDR3 totals 15 residues. Trimming took 1 base from V and 7 from J; bases not matched to a gene: 7.

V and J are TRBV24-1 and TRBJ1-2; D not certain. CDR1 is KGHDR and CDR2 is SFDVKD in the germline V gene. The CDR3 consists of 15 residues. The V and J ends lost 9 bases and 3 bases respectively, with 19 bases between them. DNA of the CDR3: TGTGCCACCCGCATGGTACATCGTTCCCACTATGGCTACACCTTC. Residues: CATRMVHRSHYGYTF.

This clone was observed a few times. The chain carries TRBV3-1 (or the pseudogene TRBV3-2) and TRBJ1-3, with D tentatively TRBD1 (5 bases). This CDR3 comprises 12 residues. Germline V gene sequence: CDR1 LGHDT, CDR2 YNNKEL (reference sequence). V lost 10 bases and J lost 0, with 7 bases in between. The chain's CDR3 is CATGGSGNTIYF. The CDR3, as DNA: TGTGCCACCGGGGGCTCTGGAAACACCATATATTTT.

CDR3 protein: CASSDRVSNQPQHF. The CDR3 DNA reads as TGTGCCAGCAGTGACAGGGTAAGCAATCAGCCCCAGCATTTT. The rearrangement joins TRBV2 to TRBJ1-5; D perhaps matches TRBD1 (5 bases). This CDR3 is built from 14 residues. Trimming took off 3 bases at V and 1 base at J, with 7 bases between the two ends. Germline CDR1 is SNHLY and CDR2 is FYNNEI.

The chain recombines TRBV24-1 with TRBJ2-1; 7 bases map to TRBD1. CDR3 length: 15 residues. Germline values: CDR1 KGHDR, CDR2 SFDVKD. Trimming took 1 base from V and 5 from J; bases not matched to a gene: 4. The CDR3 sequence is CATSDFLTGNNEQFF. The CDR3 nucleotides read TGTGCCACCAGTGATTTCCTGACAGGGAACAATGAGCAGTTCTTC.

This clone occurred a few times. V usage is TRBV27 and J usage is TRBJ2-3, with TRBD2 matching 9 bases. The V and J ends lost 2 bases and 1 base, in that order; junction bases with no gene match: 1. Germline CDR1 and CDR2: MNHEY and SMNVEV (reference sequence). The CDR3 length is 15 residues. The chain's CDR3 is CASSLAGGGTDTQYF. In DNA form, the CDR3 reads TGTGCCAGCAGTTTAGCGGGGGGGGGCACAGATACGCAGTATTTT.

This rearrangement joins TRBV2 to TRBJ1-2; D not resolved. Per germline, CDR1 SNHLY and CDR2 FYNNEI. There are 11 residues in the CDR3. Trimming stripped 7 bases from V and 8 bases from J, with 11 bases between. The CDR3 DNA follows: TGTGCCAGCAATGCGAAAATCGGCTACACCTTC. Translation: CASNAKIGYTF.

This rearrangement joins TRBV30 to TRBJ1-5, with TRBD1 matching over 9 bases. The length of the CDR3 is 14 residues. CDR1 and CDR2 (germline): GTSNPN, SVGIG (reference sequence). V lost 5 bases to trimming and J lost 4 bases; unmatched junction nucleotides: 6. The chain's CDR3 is CAWGTGGPNQPQHF. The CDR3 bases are TGTGCCTGGGGCACAGGGGGCCCGAATCAGCCCCAGCATTTT.

The CDR3 region is CASSPMPGLEDTF. The CDR3 DNA sequence: TGTGCCAGCAGCCCCATGCCCGGACTTGAAGACACCTTC. J is TRBJ1-2 and V is TRBV6-5; D is unclear. Trimming removed 6 bases at V and 12 bases at J, with 20 bases between. Looked up from germline, CDR1 is MNHEY and CDR2 is SVGAGI. This CDR3 is built from 13 residues.

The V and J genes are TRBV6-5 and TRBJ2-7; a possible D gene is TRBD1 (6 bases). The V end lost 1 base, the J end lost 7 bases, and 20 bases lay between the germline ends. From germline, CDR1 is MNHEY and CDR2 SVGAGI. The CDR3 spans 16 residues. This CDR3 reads CASSYFPGTTAGEQYF. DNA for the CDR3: TGTGCCAGCAGTTACTTCCCCGGGACAACCGCTGGTGAGCAGTACTTC.